The present entry profiles one T cell receptor (beta chain) with its context. The antigen it binds to is not known. At one boundary the junction diverges from the germline segment, which might be a read error. The sample's treatment or condition label, in plain terms: roughly 18 received Ad26.COV2.S at low or high dose, single or two shots; about five received placebo; per-sample allocation not given. Repertoires of vaccine and placebo recipients were sequenced from samples collected on day 63 after the first injection. In Cohort 1b, some 25 adults aged 18-55 years were enrolled at a single site in Boston, USA, between 29 July and 7 August 2020. Ad26.COV2.S was a replication-incompetent adenovirus type 26 vector expressing a prefusion-stabilized SARS-CoV-2 spike protein from the original Wuhan strain. The sample comes from a study of Ad26.COV2.S vaccination and SARS-CoV-2 variants (dated by TCRdb to the early 2020s). For context, the study as a whole: Donors in the vaccine arm were drawn from COV1001, a multicentre, randomized, double-blind, placebo-controlled phase I-IIa trial testing Ad26.COV2.S in healthy adults. Ad26.COV2.S was given intramuscularly at 5x10^10 or 1x10^11 viral particles, as a single shot or as two shots 56 days apart. Sequencing of the TCRbeta repertoire served to evaluate the specificity and breadth of SARS-CoV-2-reactive T cell receptors following Ad26.COV2.S vaccination. The TCR-sequenced set comprised around 32 samples: some 20 Ad26.COV2.S vaccine recipients, 5 placebo recipients and 8 SARS-CoV-2 convalescent individuals. Trial participants were randomized into five groups of five: low-dose or high-dose Ad26.COV2.S given once or twice, or placebo on both occasions. Investigators did not know the trial group allocation while performing experiments and assessing outcomes.

TCRbeta CDR3 regions were sequenced with the immunoSEQ Assay. After extraction, genomic DNA underwent amplification by bias-controlled multiplex PCR, followed by high-throughput sequencing. The authors' pipeline ran thus. Collapsing and filtering of sequences were performed to quantify the absolute abundance of each unique TCRbeta CDR3 region. Usable DNA was measured by amplifying reference genes present in all nucleated cells, and TCRbeta template counts were normalized to that usable DNA to estimate T cell fraction. Repertoire TCRs were annotated as SARS-CoV-2-specific by exact matching of V gene, CDR3 amino acid sequence and J gene to a known reactive TCR set. The reference SARS-CoV-2 TCR set was obtained from MIRA and was filtered for enrichment in COVID-19-positive ImmuneCODE repertoires, whereby public or cross-reactive TCRs were removed. Drawing on the MIRA antigens, annotated TCRs were analysed further at the level of specific ORF or position within ORF. Depth was the summed frequency of annotated unique rearrangements, while breadth was defined as annotated unique rearrangements over total unique productive rearrangements. Two-sided Wilcoxon rank-sum tests were used to compare TCR breadth between groups. This immuneACCESS table, as held by TCRdb, lists in-frame sequences with V and J called but not all clones. Of the missing ones, under half trace to an unresolved V gene in checked studies; the others have no known cause. V and J calls and clone size are those listed in that table; D and trimming were worked out from the DNA. Present in this sample are around 300,000 clones, around 90% of which were seen just once. The top ten constitute about 5.4% of the sample.

The paper as a whole reports these results and caveats: Vaccine and placebo recipients had similar non-spike TCR breadth, a finding consistent with the vaccine containing only spike. Comparing responses between vaccine doses or regimens was not something the study was powered to do. Compared with placebo recipients, Ad26.COV2.S recipients showed higher spike-specific TCR breadth (P = 0.0014). After vaccination, spike-specific CD8+ and CD4+ T cell responses were reported to show substantial breadth. The authors noted that total T cell responses may have been underestimated by the TCR breadth and depth analyses.

The CDR3 covers 12 residues, taking in both the cysteine and the phenylalanine. Of the read, only the CDR3 DNA is kept; its 36 bases are in frame from base 1. CDR1 MNHNS and CDR2 SASEGT are derived from the germline V gene. The clonotype originates from a person aged 18-60 years who received the Ad26.COV2.S COVID-19 vaccine or a placebo. The sequence links TRBV6-1 to TRBJ1-1; the D gene is unclear. The sample consisted of peripheral blood, taken in a trial of Ad26.COV2.S vaccine versus placebo. The bases are TGTGCCAGCAGAGAAGGGAGCACTGAAGCTTTCTTT. This sequence encodes CASREGSTEAFF.